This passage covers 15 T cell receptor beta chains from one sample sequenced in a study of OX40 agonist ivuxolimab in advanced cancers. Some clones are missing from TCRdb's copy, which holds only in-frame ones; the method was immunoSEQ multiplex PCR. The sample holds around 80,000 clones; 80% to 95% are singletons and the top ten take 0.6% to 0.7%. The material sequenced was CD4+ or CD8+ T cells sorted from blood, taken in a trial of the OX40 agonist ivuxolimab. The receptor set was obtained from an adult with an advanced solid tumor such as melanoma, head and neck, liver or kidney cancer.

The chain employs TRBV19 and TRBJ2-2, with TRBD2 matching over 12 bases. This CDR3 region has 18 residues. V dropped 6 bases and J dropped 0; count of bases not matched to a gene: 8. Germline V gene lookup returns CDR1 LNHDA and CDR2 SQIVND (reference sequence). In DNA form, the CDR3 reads TGTGCCAGTAGCCAAGAACTAGCGGGGGGCACGAACACCGGGGAGCTGTTTTTT. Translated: CASSQELAGGTNTGELFF. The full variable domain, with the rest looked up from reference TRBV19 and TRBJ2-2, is DGGITQSPKYLFRKEGQNVTLSCEQNLNHDAMYWYRQDPGQGLRLIYYSQIVNDFQKGDIAEGYSVSREKKESFPLTVTSAQKNPTAFYLCASSQELAGGTNTGELFFGEGSRLTVL.

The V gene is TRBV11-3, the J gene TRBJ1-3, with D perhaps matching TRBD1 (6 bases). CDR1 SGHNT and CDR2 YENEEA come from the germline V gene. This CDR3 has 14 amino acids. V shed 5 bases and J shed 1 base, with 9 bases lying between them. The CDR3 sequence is CASSRTVSGNTIYF. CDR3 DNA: TGTGCCAGCAGCAGGACAGTTTCTGGAAACACCATATATTTT.

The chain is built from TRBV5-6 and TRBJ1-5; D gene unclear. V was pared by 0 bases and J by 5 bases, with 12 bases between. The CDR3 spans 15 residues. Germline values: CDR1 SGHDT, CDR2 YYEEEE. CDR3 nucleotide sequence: TGTGCCAGCAGCTTGGGGGCGGCCGCGGATCAGCCCCAGCATTTT. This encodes CASSLGAAADQPQHF.

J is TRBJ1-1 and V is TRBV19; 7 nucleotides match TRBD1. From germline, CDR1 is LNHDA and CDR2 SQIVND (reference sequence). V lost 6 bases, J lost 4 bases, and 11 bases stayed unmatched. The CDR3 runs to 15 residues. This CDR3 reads CASRKTGYFVTEAFF. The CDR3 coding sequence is TGTGCCAGTAGGAAGACAGGGTATTTCGTCACTGAAGCTTTCTTT.

CDR3 coding DNA: TGTGCCAGCAGCCAAGGTCCCCGTAGCACAGATACGCAGTATTTT. It is translated as CASSQGPRSTDTQYF. The chain joins TRBV14 to TRBJ2-3, with unresolved D. Germline V gene sequence: CDR1 SGHDN, CDR2 FVKESK. The V end lost 1 base, the J end lost 0 bases, and 8 bases lay between the germline ends. The CDR3 extends over 15 amino acids.

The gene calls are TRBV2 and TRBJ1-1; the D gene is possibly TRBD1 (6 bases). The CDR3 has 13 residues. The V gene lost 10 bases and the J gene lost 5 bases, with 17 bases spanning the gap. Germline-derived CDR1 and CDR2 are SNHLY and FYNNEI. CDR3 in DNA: TGTGCCACCAAGGGGGGAGCGATAACTGAAGCTTTCTTT. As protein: CATKGGAITEAFF. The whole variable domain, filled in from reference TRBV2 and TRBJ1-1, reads EPEVTQTPSHQVTQMGQEVILRCVPISNHLYFYWYRQILGQKVEFLVSFYNNEISEKSEIFDDQFSVERPDGSNFTLKIRSTKLEDSAMYFCATKGGAITEAFFGQGTRLTVV.

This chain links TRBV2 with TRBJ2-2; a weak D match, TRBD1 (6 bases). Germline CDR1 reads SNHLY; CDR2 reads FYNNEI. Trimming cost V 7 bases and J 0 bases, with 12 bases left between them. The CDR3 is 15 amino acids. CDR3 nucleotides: TGTGCCAGCAAACTGGGACAAGCGAACACCGGGGAGCTGTTTTTT. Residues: CASKLGQANTGELFF.

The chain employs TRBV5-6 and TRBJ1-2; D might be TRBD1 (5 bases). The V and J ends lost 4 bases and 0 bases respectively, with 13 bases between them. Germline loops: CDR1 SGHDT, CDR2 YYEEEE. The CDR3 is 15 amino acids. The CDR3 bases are TGTGCCAGCAGCAACTCCGCGGGGGCTAACTATGGCTACACCTTC. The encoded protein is CASSNSAGANYGYTF.

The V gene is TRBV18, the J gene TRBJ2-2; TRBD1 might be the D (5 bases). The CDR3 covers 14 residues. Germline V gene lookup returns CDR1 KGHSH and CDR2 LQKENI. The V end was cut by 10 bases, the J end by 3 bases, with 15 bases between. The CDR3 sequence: CATVRTTDTGELFF. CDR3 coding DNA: TGTGCCACCGTAAGGACAACAGACACCGGGGAGCTGTTTTTT.

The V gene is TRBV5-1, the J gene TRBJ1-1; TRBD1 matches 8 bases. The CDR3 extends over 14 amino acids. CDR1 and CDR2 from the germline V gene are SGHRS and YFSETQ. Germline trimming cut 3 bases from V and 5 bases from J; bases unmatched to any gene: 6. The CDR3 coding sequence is TGCGCCAGCAGCTCAGGGGGCGGAAATACTGAAGCTTTCTTT. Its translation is CASSSGGGNTEAFF.

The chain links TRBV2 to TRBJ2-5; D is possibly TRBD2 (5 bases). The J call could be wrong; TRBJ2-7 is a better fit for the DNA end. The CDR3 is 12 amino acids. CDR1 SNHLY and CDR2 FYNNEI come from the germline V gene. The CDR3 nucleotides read TGTGCCAGCAGAGCGGACTCCTACGAGCAGTACTTC. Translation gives CASRADSYEQYF.

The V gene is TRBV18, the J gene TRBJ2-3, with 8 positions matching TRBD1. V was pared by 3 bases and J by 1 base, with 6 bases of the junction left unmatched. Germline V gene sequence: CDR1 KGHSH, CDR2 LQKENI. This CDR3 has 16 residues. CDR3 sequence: CASSPTGAPGTDTQYF. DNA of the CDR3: TGTGCCAGCTCACCGACAGGGGCGCCAGGCACAGATACGCAGTATTTT. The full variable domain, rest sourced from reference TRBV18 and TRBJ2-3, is NAGVMQNPRHLVRRRGQEARLRCSPMKGHSHVYWYRQLPEEGLKFMVYLQKENIIDESGMPKERFSAEFPKEGPSILRIQQVVRGDSAAYFCASSPTGAPGTDTQYFGPGTRLTVL.

This chain's CDR3 is CASSWNFPGTNTGELFF. In DNA form, the CDR3 reads TGTGCCAGCAGCTGGAATTTTCCCGGGACCAACACCGGGGAGCTGTTTTTT. The genes are TRBV5-6 and TRBJ2-2; tentatively, D is TRBD1 or TRBD2 (5 bases each). In germline, CDR1 is SGHDT, CDR2 YYEEEE. This CDR3 contains 17 residues. V lost 3 bases to trimming and J lost 2 bases, with 17 bases between them.

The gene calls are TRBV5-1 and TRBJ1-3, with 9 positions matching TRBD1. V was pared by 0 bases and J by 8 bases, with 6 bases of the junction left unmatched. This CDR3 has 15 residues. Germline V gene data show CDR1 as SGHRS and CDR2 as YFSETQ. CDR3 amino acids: CASSLGDRDRDTIYF. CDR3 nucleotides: TGCGCCAGCAGCTTGGGTGACCGGGACAGGGACACCATATATTTT.

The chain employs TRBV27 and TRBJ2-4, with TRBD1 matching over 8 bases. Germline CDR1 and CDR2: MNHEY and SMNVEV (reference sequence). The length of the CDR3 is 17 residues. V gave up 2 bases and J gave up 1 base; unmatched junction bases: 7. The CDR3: CASSLTGTGWAKNIQYF. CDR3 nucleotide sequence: TGTGCCAGCAGTTTAACCGGGACAGGATGGGCCAAAAACATTCAGTACTTC.